Presented here are 26 T cell receptor beta chains from one specimen sequenced in a study of shared clonotypes between healthy human individuals. Profiled with immunoSEQ multiplex PCR; TCRdb holds only in-frame clones, not every one. The table has about 2.4 million clones, approximately 93% seen once; the top ten hold 0.36%. Sequencing input: naive CD4+ T cells from PBMCs. Indicated subset: CD45RA+ positively selected. The receptors shown here come from a man aged 18 to 35 in good health. Some clones in this sample may be carry-over from other donors' samples.

This chain links TRBV5-4 with TRBJ2-4; TRBD2 aligns across 8 bases. V was pared by 4 bases and J by 8 bases, with 11 bases of the junction left unmatched. The length of the CDR3 is 15 residues. CDR1 and CDR2 (germline): SGHNT, YYREEE (reference sequence). The CDR3 DNA reads TGTGCCAGCAGCCCCGGGCGGGAGGCAAATTACATTCAGTACTTC. Translation: CASSPGREANYIQYF. Full variable domain (missing parts from reference TRBV5-4 and TRBJ2-4): ETGVTQSPTHLIKTRGQQVTLRCSSQSGHNTVSWYQQALGQGPQFIFQYYREEENGRGNFPPRFSGLQFPNYSSELNVNALELDDSALYLCASSPGREANYIQYFGAGTRLSVL.

The CDR3 DNA follows: TGTGCCATCAGTGAGTCGCTAGCGGGAGGTGGCACAGATACGCAGTATTTT. It specifies CAISESLAGGGTDTQYF. The chain joins TRBV10-3 to TRBJ2-3; 11 bases are a match to TRBD2. V trimming: 0 bases; J trimming: 1 base; junction bases outside the gene matches: 3. From germline, CDR1 is ENHRY and CDR2 SYGVKD. This CDR3 has 17 residues.

In regard to this clone: The sample holds other DNA sequences that translate to the same CDR3. This sequence joins TRBV5-1 and TRBJ2-6; the D is unclear. The V end was cut by 3 bases, the J end by 0 bases, with 4 bases between. Looked up from germline, CDR1 is SGHRS and CDR2 is YFSETQ. The CDR3 extends over 14 amino acids. CDR3 in amino acids: CASSSTSGANVLTF. The CDR3 coding sequence is TGCGCCAGCAGCTCAACCTCTGGGGCCAACGTCCTGACTTTC.

This clone occurred once. This chain joins TRBV6-1 and TRBJ2-7; maybe TRBD1 (6 bases). Trimming shortened V by 7 bases and J by 0 bases, and 16 bases separated the two germline ends. In germline, CDR1 is MNHNS, CDR2 SASEGT. This CDR3 has 15 amino acids. DNA for the CDR3: TGTGCCAGCACTGAGCGACAGGTAAACTCCTACGAGCAGTACTTC. Its translation: CASTERQVNSYEQYF.

The chain couples TRBV5-6 to TRBJ2-1; 12 nucleotides match TRBD2. CDR1 is SGHDT and CDR2 is YYEEEE in the germline V gene. J was trimmed by 2 bases and V by 0 bases; bases with no gene match: 3. This CDR3 region has 17 residues. CDR3 DNA sequence: TGTGCCAGCAGCTTGGTACCTAGCGGGAGGGCCTACAATGAGCAGTTCTTC. It yields the protein CASSLVPSGRAYNEQFF.

This clone was seen just once. The chain employs TRBV4-2 and TRBJ2-1, with 7 positions matching TRBD2. With V trimmed by 0 bases and J by 7 bases, 12 bases remained unmatched. The CDR3 is 17 residues long. Germline-derived CDR1 and CDR2 are LGHNA and YNFKEQ. CDR3 sequence reads: CASSQDALSGEGNEQFF. The DNA of the CDR3 is TGTGCCAGCAGCCAAGATGCGCTGTCGGGGGAGGGTAATGAGCAGTTCTTC.

The chain is built from TRBV25-1 and TRBJ1-6, with TRBD1 identical over 7 bases. Germline V gene sequence: CDR1 MGHDK, CDR2 SYGVNS. V gave up 4 bases and J gave up 6 bases; unmatched junction bases: 12. This CDR3 comprises 17 residues. CDR3 DNA sequence: TGTGCCAGCAGTGGCCAATCGGGGCCAGGGGGTAATTCACCCCTCCACTTT. Its protein product is CASSGQSGPGGNSPLHF.

This rearrangement joins TRBV6-1 to TRBJ1-5; D is unresolved. The V gene lost 9 bases and the J gene lost 0 bases, with 9 bases spanning the gap. CDR1 is MNHNS, CDR2 SASEGT, per germline. The CDR3 length is 13 residues. CDR3 sequence: CASQSHSNQPQHF. The CDR3, as DNA: TGTGCCAGTCAATCCCATAGCAATCAGCCCCAGCATTTT.

The gene calls are TRBV9 and TRBJ1-1; 7 bases line up with TRBD1. V trimming: 3 bases; J trimming: 3 bases; junction bases outside the gene matches: 8. CDR3 size: 15 residues. Per germline, CDR1 SGDLS and CDR2 YYNGEE. The DNA of the CDR3 is TGTGCCAGCAGCGCGCGACAGGGAGCGGACACTGAAGCTTTCTTT. Its protein is CASSARQGADTEAFF. Using reference TRBV9 and TRBJ1-1 for the parts outside the CDR3, the full variable domain is DSGVTQTPKHLITATGQRVTLRCSPRSGDLSVYWYQQSLDQGLQFLIQYYNGEERAKGNILERFSAQQFPDLHSELNLSSLELGDSALYFCASSARQGADTEAFFGQGTRLTVV.

On this clone: Within the sample, other DNA sequences also encode this same CDR3. The chain has TRBV5-4 and TRBJ2-4; D remains unclear. V was pared by 0 bases and J by 0 bases, with 4 bases between. Germline V gives CDR1 SGHNT, CDR2 YYREEE (reference sequence). The CDR3 loop spans 14 amino acids. In DNA form, the CDR3 reads TGTGCCAGCAGCTTGGCGGGAGCCAAAAACATTCAGTACTTC. It translates to CASSLAGAKNIQYF.

This clone showed up just once. The V and J genes are TRBV4-2 and TRBJ2-1, with D unclear. V gave up 4 bases and J gave up 0 bases, with 10 bases separating them. Germline-derived CDR1 and CDR2 are LGHNA and YNFKEQ. The CDR3 has 15 residues. Written as DNA, the CDR3 is TGTGCCAGCAGCCCCCGATCGGGCTCCTACAATGAGCAGTTCTTC. This translates into CASSPRSGSYNEQFF.

This clone has a single count. Within the sample, other DNA sequences also encode this same CDR3. The chain links TRBV5-4 to TRBJ2-7; 9 bases are shared with TRBD1. This CDR3 has 15 residues. In germline, CDR1 is SGHNT, CDR2 YYREEE (reference sequence). The ends lost 0 bases at V and 3 bases at J; junction bases unmatched: 4. For the CDR3, the DNA is TGTGCCAGCAGCTTGGGGGGGACAGGGATCTACGAGCAGTACTTC. It specifies CASSLGGTGIYEQYF. The whole variable domain, remainder taken from reference TRBV5-4 and TRBJ2-7, is ETGVTQSPTHLIKTRGQQVTLRCSSQSGHNTVSWYQQALGQGPQFIFQYYREEENGRGNFPPRFSGLQFPNYSSELNVNALELDDSALYLCASSLGGTGIYEQYFGPGTRLTVT.

The chain has TRBV28 and TRBJ2-5, with TRBD2 matching over 12 bases. The CDR3 runs to 15 residues. The V and J ends lost 5 bases and 6 bases, in that order; junction bases with no gene match: 7. Germline V lookup: CDR1 MDHEN, CDR2 SYDVKM. The CDR3 loop is CASSILTSGRQTQYF. The CDR3 DNA reads as TGTGCCAGCAGTATCCTGACTAGCGGGAGACAGACCCAGTACTTC. The full variable domain, with the rest looked up from reference TRBV28 and TRBJ2-5, is DVKVTQSSRYLVKRTGEKVFLECVQDMDHENMFWYRQDPGLGLRLIYFSYDVKMKEKGDIPEGYSVSREKKERFSLILESASTNQTSMYLCASSILTSGRQTQYFGPGTRLLVL.

The V call is TRBV7-2, the J call TRBJ2-1; D may correspond to TRBD1 or TRBD2 (5 bases each). Germline CDR1 reads SGHTA; CDR2 reads FQGNSA. V lost 3 bases and J 3 bases, leaving 18 bases between the germline ends. This CDR3 comprises 17 residues. CDR3: CASSLWGGQRDYNEQFF. CDR3 DNA sequence: TGTGCCAGCAGCTTGTGGGGCGGGCAGCGAGACTACAATGAGCAGTTCTTC.

This clone was observed once. The chain couples TRBV2 to TRBJ2-3, with 14 bases fitting TRBD2. Germline CDR1 SNHLY, CDR2 FYNNEI. CDR3 size: 14 residues. V dropped 10 bases and J dropped 5; count of bases not matched to a gene: 5. The CDR3 DNA reads TGTGCCACGGGACTAGCGGGGGAGGGAGATACGCAGTATTTT. It translates to CATGLAGEGDTQYF.

A note on this clone: The sample has other DNA sequences that encode this CDR3 too. This sequence joins TRBV27 and TRBJ2-7, with 7 nucleotides matching TRBD1. The CDR3 has 14 amino acids. With 3 bases clipped from V and 3 bases from J, the junction kept 5 bases outside the gene matches. Per germline, CDR1 MNHEY and CDR2 SMNVEV (reference sequence). CDR3 sequence (DNA): TGTGCCAGCAGTTTGGGCAGGGGGAACTACGAGCAGTACTTC. Protein sequence: CASSLGRGNYEQYF.

This chain links TRBV7-2 with TRBJ2-1; 9 bases align to TRBD2. The CDR3 totals 15 residues. Germline-derived CDR1 and CDR2 are SGHTA and FQGNSA. V shed 5 bases and J 3 bases; nucleotides not matched to a gene: 5. CDR3 sequence: CASSPELAGYNEQFF. The CDR3 DNA is TGTGCCAGCAGCCCCGAACTAGCGGGCTACAATGAGCAGTTCTTC.

The genes are TRBV5-1 and TRBJ2-3, with 15 bases lining up with TRBD2. The CDR3 has 17 residues. Trimming at V came to 4 bases and at J to 2 bases, leaving 5 bases not matched to a gene. The germline CDR1 and CDR2 sequences are SGHRS and YFSETQ. CDR3 protein: CASSSGTSGGITDTQYF. DNA for the CDR3: TGCGCCAGCAGCAGCGGGACTAGCGGGGGGATCACAGATACGCAGTATTTT.

The V call is TRBV14, the J call TRBJ1-2, with TRBD1 matching 9 bases. Per the germline V gene, CDR1 is SGHDN and CDR2 is FVKESK. This CDR3 region has 16 residues. V lost 1 base to trimming and J lost 6 bases; unmatched junction nucleotides: 9. This CDR3 reads CASSQVIGTGTHGYTF. The CDR3 bases are TGTGCCAGCAGCCAAGTAATTGGGACAGGGACCCATGGCTACACCTTC. The whole variable domain, remainder taken from reference TRBV14 and TRBJ1-2, is EAGVTQFPSHSVIEKGQTVTLRCDPISGHDNLYWYRRVMGKEIKFLLHFVKESKQDESGMPNNRFLAERTGGTYSTLKVQPAELEDSGVYFCASSQVIGTGTHGYTFGSGTRLTVV.

The chain recombines TRBV7-2 with TRBJ2-6; no reliable D call. The CDR3 spans 12 residues. Germline assignment: CDR1 SGHTA and CDR2 FQGNSA. V was shortened by 2 bases and J by 7 bases, with 3 bases between the two germline ends. The CDR3 reads CASSLRANVLTF. The CDR3 nucleotides read TGTGCCAGCAGCTTACGAGCCAACGTCCTGACTTTC.

Concerning this clone itself: Other DNA sequences in the same sample also yield this CDR3. The chain links TRBV18 to TRBJ1-1; no clear D gene. This CDR3 comprises 14 residues. The V gene's germline CDR1 is KGHSH and CDR2 LQKENI. Trimming cost V 1 base and J 3 bases, with 9 bases left between them. CDR3 amino acids: CASSPLSSDTEAFF. The CDR3 nucleotides are TGTGCCAGCTCACCACTGAGTTCGGACACTGAAGCTTTCTTT.

This clone was picked up one time. The chain links TRBV5-4 to TRBJ2-7; 8 bases fit TRBD2. The CDR3 loop spans 15 amino acids. From germline, CDR1 is SGHNT and CDR2 YYREEE (reference sequence). J gave up 2 bases and V 4 bases, and 8 bases lay outside the gene matches. The CDR3 nucleotides read TGTGCCAGCAGCAAACTAGCGGTTGGGGCCTACGAGCAGTACTTC. It is translated as CASSKLAVGAYEQYF.

The V gene is TRBV18, the J gene TRBJ2-1, with D unresolved. This CDR3 comprises 15 residues. Trimming pared 1 base from V and 0 bases from J, leaving 7 bases between. From germline, CDR1 is KGHSH and CDR2 LQKENI. CDR3 sequence reads: CASSPLGISYNEQFF. CDR3 sequence (DNA): TGTGCCAGCTCACCACTGGGCATCTCCTACAATGAGCAGTTCTTC. Full variable domain (rest looked up from reference TRBV18 and TRBJ2-1): NAGVMQNPRHLVRRRGQEARLRCSPMKGHSHVYWYRQLPEEGLKFMVYLQKENIIDESGMPKERFSAEFPKEGPSILRIQQVVRGDSAAYFCASSPLGISYNEQFFGPGTRLTVL.

The gene calls are TRBV30 and TRBJ1-3, with a tentative D call TRBD1 (5 bases). The V gene lost 3 bases and the J gene lost 3 bases, with 15 bases spanning the gap. CDR3 size: 15 residues. Per germline, CDR1 GTSNPN and CDR2 SVGIG (reference sequence). The CDR3 here is CAWRGRDLSGNTIYF. CDR3 in DNA: TGTGCCTGGAGGGGCCGGGACCTGAGTGGAAACACCATATATTTT.

The chain links TRBV5-4 to TRBJ2-7, with TRBD2 matching 7 bases. Germline CDR1 SGHNT, CDR2 YYREEE (reference sequence). This CDR3 region has 15 residues. Germline trimming cut 2 bases from V and 6 bases from J; bases unmatched to any gene: 11. The CDR3 DNA reads as TGTGCCAGCAGCTTCGGCGGGTTCTGGGGGGGCGAGCAGTACTTC. Translated, it gives CASSFGGFWGGEQYF.

The V gene is TRBV28, the J gene TRBJ1-4, with 8 bases lining up with TRBD1. This CDR3 is built from 14 residues. CDR1 MDHEN and CDR2 SYDVKM come from the germline V gene. J was trimmed by 7 bases and V by 4 bases; bases with no gene match: 5. CDR3 loop: CASSSRGQVEKLFF. CDR3 nucleotides: TGTGCCAGCAGTTCCAGGGGACAGGTTGAAAAACTGTTTTTT.